What follows are 10 T cell receptor beta chains derived from one specimen sequenced in a study of blood T cell repertoires in COVID-19. Data came from immunoSEQ multiplex PCR; TCRdb stores just in-frame clones and leaves some out. The table includes a few hundred thousand clones, almost 85% detected once. The sequencing input was peripheral blood. The receptors were sampled from a human donor in a cohort sampled during active COVID-19.

J is TRBJ1-2 and V is TRBV4-1, with TRBD1 identical over 8 bases. The CDR3 length is 12 residues. J was trimmed by 6 bases and V by 6 bases; bases with no gene match: 3. Germline V CDR1 and CDR2: MGHRA, YSYEKL. In DNA, the CDR3 is TGCGCCAGCAGACAGGGGGGGGATGGCTACACCTTC. Encoded protein: CASRQGGDGYTF.

The rearrangement joins TRBV6-4 to TRBJ1-6; D is possibly TRBD1 (6 bases). Germline V lookup: CDR1 MRHNA, CDR2 SNTAGT. This CDR3 comprises 14 residues. V gave up 4 bases and J gave up 7 bases, with 11 bases separating them. The CDR3: CASSAVQGNSPLHF. The CDR3 nucleotides are TGTGCCAGCAGTGCCGTCCAGGGGAATTCACCCCTCCACTTT.

The rearrangement links TRBV2 to TRBJ1-6; 7 bases agree with TRBD1. This CDR3 has 14 residues. Germline lookup yields CDR1 SNHLY and CDR2 FYNNEI. V trimming: 6 bases; J trimming: 5 bases; junction bases outside the gene matches: 4. The CDR3 protein is CASRRDSDNSPLHF. DNA for the CDR3: TGTGCCAGCAGGAGGGACAGCGATAATTCACCCCTCCACTTT.

Note on this clone: Additional DNA sequences in this sample encode the identical CDR3. The gene calls are TRBV5-1 and TRBJ1-5, with D tentatively TRBD1 (6 bases). The V gene's germline CDR1 is SGHRS and CDR2 YFSETQ. The CDR3 extends over 13 amino acids. Trimming pared 1 base from V and 5 bases from J, leaving 7 bases between. The CDR3 DNA is TGCGCCAGCAGCTTGAAGGGGGATCAGCCCCAGCATTTT. This encodes CASSLKGDQPQHF.

This chain joins TRBV4-1 and TRBJ1-2; the D gene is possibly TRBD1 (6 bases). The CDR3 spans 15 residues. In germline, CDR1 is MGHRA, CDR2 YSYEKL. The V end was cut by 4 bases, the J end by 0 bases, with 12 bases between. The CDR3 sequence is CASSPRDTTNYGYTF. The CDR3 coding sequence is TGCGCCAGCAGCCCCCGGGACACTACTAACTATGGCTACACCTTC.

The chain couples TRBV27 to TRBJ2-2; D is ambiguous. The length of the CDR3 is 15 residues. Per germline, CDR1 MNHEY and CDR2 SMNVEV (reference sequence). The V end lost 2 bases, the J end lost 4 bases, and 11 bases lay between the germline ends. CDR3 coding DNA: TGTGCCAGCAGTTTACGCGAGATGCCCACCGGGGAGCTGTTTTTT. Its translation is CASSLREMPTGELFF.

The chain's CDR3 is CASSAGQVGFYNSPLHF. Written as DNA, the CDR3 is TGTGCCAGCAGCGCGGGACAGGTCGGGTTTTATAATTCACCCCTCCACTTT. The chain uses TRBV7-9 and TRBJ1-6, with TRBD1 matching 8 bases. The CDR3 is 17 residues long. The V segment lost 5 bases and the J segment 4 bases; nucleotides outside the gene matches: 10. Germline V gene lookup returns CDR1 SEHNR and CDR2 FQNEAQ (reference sequence).

This clone was seen a handful of times. CDR3 region: CASSFPGLGYGYTF. CDR3 nucleotide sequence: TGTGCCAGCAGCTTCCCCGGGTTGGGTTATGGCTACACCTTC. This chain links TRBV5-4 with TRBJ1-2; D not certain. The CDR3 runs 14 residues. Trimming pared 2 bases from V and 5 bases from J, leaving 13 bases between. Germline CDR1 SGHNT, CDR2 YYREEE (reference sequence).

The CDR3 sequence: CASSRQVNTEAFF. DNA for the CDR3: TGTGCCAGCAGCCGACAGGTGAACACTGAAGCTTTCTTT. The V call is TRBV3-1 (or the pseudogene TRBV3-2), the J call TRBJ1-1, with D perhaps TRBD1 (6 bases). The germline V and J ends were trimmed by 4 bases and 0 bases, with 6 bases remaining between them. Germline V CDR1 and CDR2: LGHDT, YNNKEL (reference sequence). This CDR3 spans 13 amino acids.

The rearrangement uses TRBV12-5 and TRBJ1-5; TRBD1 is a possible D gene (5 bases). Trimming stripped 0 bases from V and 4 bases from J, with 13 bases between. CDR3 length: 16 residues. Per germline, CDR1 LGHNT and CDR2 FRNRAP. The CDR3 is CASGLVLGEGNQPQHF. CDR3 coding DNA: TGTGCTAGTGGTTTGGTTTTAGGGGAGGGGAATCAGCCCCAGCATTTT.